The 5 T cell receptor beta chains in this list originate from one sample, sequenced in a study of T cells in Graves' hyperthyroidism and ophthalmopathy. TCR beta CDR3 region amplification was performed from RNA transcripts. With the HTBI primer set, the TCR CDR3 went through a first round of RT-PCR. MiXCR, run by TCRdb on the multiplex PCR reads, gives a single entry per CDR3 protein. The sample carries 600,000 to 850,000 distinct CDR3 sequences, 15% to 20% recorded once. Sequenced: blood. The receptors here all came from a woman aged 50 to 65 with Graves' hyperthyroidism that later progressed to Graves' ophthalmopathy.

The sample holds many counts of this clonotype. The gene calls are TRBV20-1 and TRBJ1-5; no reliable D call. Trimming cost V 5 bases and J 4 bases, with 18 bases left between them. CDR3 length: 15 residues. Germline assignment: CDR1 DFQATT and CDR2 SNEGSKA (reference sequence). The chain's CDR3 is CSAFSHRWENQPQHF. The CDR3 DNA sequence: TGCAGTGCTTTCTCACACCGATGGGAAAATCAGCCCCAGCATTTT.

The V and J genes are TRBV25-1 and TRBJ1-2; D might be TRBD1 (5 bases). Germline V gives CDR1 MGHDK, CDR2 SYGVNS. This CDR3 comprises 16 residues. V was cut by 1 base and J by 7 bases, with 19 bases left in between. The CDR3 bases are TGTGCCAGCAGTGAATCTCCCCCCTCAGGGTATCGTGGCTACACCTTC. It yields the protein CASSESPPSGYRGYTF.

This clonotype was seen at least ten times. CDR3 nucleotides: TGTGCCACCGGGACAGGGGGAGACTACGAGCAGTACTTC. Its protein product is CATGTGGDYEQYF. The chain links TRBV2 to TRBJ2-7, with 11 bases identical to TRBD1. The germline V gene has CDR1 SNHLY and CDR2 FYNNEI. V was pared by 10 bases and J by 3 bases, with 5 bases of the junction left unmatched. The CDR3 covers 13 residues. Complete variable domain (other parts from reference TRBV2 and TRBJ2-7): EPEVTQTPSHQVTQMGQEVILRCVPISNHLYFYWYRQILGQKVEFLVSFYNNEISEKSEIFDDQFSVERPDGSNFTLKIRSTKLEDSAMYFCATGTGGDYEQYFGPGTRLTVT.

On this clonotype itself: Just one base apart from a much larger clone, this may be a read error. The V gene is TRBV6-1, the J gene TRBJ1-2, with a tentative D call TRBD1 (6 bases). CDR3 length equals 12 residues. CDR1 and CDR2 from the germline V gene are MNHNS and SASEGT. The CDR3 loop is CASTNPGDGHTF. The CDR3 DNA follows: TGTGCCAGCACTAATCCAGGGGATGGCCACACCTTC.

This clonotype was seen at least ten times. J is TRBJ1-4 and V is TRBV12-3 or TRBV12-4; D ambiguous. The CDR3 has 12 amino acids. The ends were cut back, 6 bases at V and 9 bases at J, with 11 bases in the middle. The CDR3 region is CASRPEGQKLFF. The CDR3 nucleotides are TGTGCCAGCAGGCCGGAAGGCCAAAAACTGTTTTTT.